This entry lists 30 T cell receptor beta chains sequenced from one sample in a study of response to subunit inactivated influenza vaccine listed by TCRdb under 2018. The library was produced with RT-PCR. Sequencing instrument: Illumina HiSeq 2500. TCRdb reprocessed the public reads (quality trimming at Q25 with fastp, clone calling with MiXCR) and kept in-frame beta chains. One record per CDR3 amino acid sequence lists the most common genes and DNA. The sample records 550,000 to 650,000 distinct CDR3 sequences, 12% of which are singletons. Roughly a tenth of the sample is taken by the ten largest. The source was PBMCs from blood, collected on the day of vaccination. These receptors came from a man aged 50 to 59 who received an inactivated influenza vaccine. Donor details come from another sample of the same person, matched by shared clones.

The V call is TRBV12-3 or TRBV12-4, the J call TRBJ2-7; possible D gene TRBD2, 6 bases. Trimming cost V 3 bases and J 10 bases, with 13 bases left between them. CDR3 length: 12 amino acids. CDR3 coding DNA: TGTGCCAGCAGTTTGGTCCAGGGACTCCAGTACTTC. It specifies CASSLVQGLQYF.

The CDR3 DNA is TGTGCCAGCAGCCAGCTCAACAGGGTCCAGAACACTGAAGCTTTCTTT. Translation: CASSQLNRVQNTEAFF. V gene TRBV14 combines with J gene TRBJ1-1; perhaps TRBD1 as D (6 bases). V was cut by 3 bases and J by 1 base, with 15 bases left in between. The CDR3 is 16 amino acids. Looked up from germline, CDR1 is SGHDN and CDR2 is FVKESK. The entire variable domain, with the rest obtained from reference TRBV14 and TRBJ1-1, is as follows: EAGVTQFPSHSVIEKGQTVTLRCDPISGHDNLYWYRRVMGKEIKFLLHFVKESKQDESGMPNNRFLAERTGGTYSTLKVQPAELEDSGVYFCASSQLNRVQNTEAFFGQGTRLTVV.

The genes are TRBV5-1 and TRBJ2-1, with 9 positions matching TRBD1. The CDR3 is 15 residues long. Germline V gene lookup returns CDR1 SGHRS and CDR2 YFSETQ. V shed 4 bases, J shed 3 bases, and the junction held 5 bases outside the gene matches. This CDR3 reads CASSITTGGYNEQFF. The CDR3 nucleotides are TGCGCCAGCAGCATTACGACAGGGGGCTACAATGAGCAGTTCTTC.

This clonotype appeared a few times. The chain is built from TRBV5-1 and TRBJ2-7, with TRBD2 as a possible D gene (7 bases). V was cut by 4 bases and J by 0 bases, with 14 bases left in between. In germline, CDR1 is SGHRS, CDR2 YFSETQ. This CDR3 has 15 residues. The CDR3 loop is CASSTGTMSSYEQYF. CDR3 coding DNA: TGCGCCAGCAGCACAGGGACTATGAGCTCCTACGAGCAGTACTTC.

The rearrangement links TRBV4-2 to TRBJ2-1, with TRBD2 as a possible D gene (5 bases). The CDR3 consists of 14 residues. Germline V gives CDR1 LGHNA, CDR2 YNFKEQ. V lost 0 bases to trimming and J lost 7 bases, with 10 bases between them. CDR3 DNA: TGTGCCAGCAGCCAAGATCAGGCGGGTAATGAGCAGTTCTTC. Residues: CASSQDQAGNEQFF.

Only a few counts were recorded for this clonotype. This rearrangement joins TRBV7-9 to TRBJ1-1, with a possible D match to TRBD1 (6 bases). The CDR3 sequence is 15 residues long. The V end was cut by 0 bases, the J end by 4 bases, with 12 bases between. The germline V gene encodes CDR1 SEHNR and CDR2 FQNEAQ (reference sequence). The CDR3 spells CASSLASLGGTEAFF. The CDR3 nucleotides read TGTGCCAGCAGCTTAGCAAGTCTAGGGGGCACTGAAGCTTTCTTT.

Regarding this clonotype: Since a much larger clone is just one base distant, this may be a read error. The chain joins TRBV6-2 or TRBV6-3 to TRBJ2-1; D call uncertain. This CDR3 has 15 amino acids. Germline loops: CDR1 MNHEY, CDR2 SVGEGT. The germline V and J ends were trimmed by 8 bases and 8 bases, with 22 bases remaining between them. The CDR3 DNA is TGTGCCAGCGGCTGGAGCTGGTCATCGTCCTATGAGCAGTTCTTC. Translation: CASGWSWSSSYEQFF.

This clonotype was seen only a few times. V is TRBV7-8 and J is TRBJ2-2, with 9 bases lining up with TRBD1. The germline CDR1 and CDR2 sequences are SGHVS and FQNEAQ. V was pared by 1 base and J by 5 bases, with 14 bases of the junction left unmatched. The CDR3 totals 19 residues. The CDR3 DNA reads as TGTGCCAGCAGCTTAGTGTTTTTCTCGCCGGACAGGGGAACCGGGGAGCTGTTTTTT. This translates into CASSLVFFSPDRGTGELFF.

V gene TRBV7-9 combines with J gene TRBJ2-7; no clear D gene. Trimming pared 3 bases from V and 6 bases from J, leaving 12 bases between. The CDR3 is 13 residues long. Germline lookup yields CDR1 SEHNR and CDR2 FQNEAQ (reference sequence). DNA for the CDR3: TGTGCCAGCAGCTTCGTCGCAGGTGGCGAGCAGTACTTC. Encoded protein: CASSFVAGGEQYF.

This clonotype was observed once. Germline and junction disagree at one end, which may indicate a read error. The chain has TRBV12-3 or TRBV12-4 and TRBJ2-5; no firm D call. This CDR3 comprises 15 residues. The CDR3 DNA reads TGTGCCAGCAGGTTAGGAGCGCAAGGACAAGAGACCCAGTACTTC. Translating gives CASRLGAQGQETQYF.

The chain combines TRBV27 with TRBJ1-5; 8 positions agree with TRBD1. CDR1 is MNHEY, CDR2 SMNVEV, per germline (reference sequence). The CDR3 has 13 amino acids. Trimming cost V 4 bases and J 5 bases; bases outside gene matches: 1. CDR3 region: CASSWTGHQPQHF. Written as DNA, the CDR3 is TGTGCCAGCAGTTGGACAGGGCATCAGCCCCAGCATTTT.

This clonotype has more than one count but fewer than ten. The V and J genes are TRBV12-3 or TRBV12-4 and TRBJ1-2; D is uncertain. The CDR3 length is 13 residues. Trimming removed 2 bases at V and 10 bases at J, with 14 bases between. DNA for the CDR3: TGTGCCAGCAGTTTAAACCTCGCCCCTGACTACACCTTC. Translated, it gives CASSLNLAPDYTF.

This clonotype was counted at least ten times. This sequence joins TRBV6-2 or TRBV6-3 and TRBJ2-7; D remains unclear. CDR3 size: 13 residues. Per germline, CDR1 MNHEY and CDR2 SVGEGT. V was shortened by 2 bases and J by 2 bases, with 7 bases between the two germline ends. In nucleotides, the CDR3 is TGTGCCAGCAGTTACCACGGTACCTACGAGCAGTACTTC. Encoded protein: CASSYHGTYEQYF.

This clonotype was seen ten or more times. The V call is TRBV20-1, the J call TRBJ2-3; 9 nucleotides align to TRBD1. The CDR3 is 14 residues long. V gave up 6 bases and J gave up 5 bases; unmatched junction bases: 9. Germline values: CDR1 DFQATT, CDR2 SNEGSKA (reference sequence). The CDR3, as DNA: TGCAGTGCGAGGGACAGGGTAACAGGAGATACGCAGTATTTT. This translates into CSARDRVTGDTQYF.

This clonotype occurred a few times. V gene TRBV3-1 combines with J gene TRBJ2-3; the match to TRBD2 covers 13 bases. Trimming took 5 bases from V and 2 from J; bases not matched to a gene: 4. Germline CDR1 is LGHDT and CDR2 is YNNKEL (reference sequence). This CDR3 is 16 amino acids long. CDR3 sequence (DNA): TGTGCCAGCAGCGCCACTAGCGGGGGGGTCACAGATACGCAGTATTTT. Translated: CASSATSGGVTDTQYF.

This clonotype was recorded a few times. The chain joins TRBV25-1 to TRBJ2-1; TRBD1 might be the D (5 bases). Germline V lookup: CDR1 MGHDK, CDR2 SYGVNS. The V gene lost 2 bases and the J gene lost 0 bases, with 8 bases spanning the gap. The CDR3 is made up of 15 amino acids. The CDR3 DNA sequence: TGTGCCAGCAGTGAACAGGGAACCTCCTACAATGAGCAGTTCTTC. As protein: CASSEQGTSYNEQFF.

In DNA form, the CDR3 reads TGTGCCAGCATGCAGGATTACCCCGACTCTGGGGCCAACGTCCTGACTTTC. It yields the protein CASMQDYPDSGANVLTF. The chain carries TRBV12-3 or TRBV12-4 and TRBJ2-6; D call uncertain. The ends were cut back, 7 bases at V and 0 bases at J, with 16 bases in the middle. This CDR3 comprises 17 residues.

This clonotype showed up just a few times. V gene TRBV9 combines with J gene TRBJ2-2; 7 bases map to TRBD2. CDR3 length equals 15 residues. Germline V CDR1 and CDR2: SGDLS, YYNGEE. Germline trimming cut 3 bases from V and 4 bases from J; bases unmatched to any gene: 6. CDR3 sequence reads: CASSAWEGGTGELFF. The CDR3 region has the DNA TGTGCCAGCAGCGCGTGGGAGGGAGGCACCGGGGAGCTGTTTTTT.

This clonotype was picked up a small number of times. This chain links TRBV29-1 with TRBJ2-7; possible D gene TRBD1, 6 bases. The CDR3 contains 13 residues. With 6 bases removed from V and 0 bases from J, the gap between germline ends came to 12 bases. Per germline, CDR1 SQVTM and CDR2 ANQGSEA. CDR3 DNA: TGCAGCGTATACGGACAGCACTCCTACGAGCAGTACTTC. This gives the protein CSVYGQHSYEQYF.

As DNA, the CDR3 is TGCAGTGCTCCGACCGGGACTAGCTCCTACGAGCAGTACTTC. This codes for CSAPTGTSSYEQYF. V and J are TRBV20-1 and TRBJ2-7; TRBD2 matches 8 bases. From germline, CDR1 is DFQATT and CDR2 SNEGSKA (reference sequence). V was clipped by 5 bases and J by 0 bases; unmatched bases: 6. CDR3 size: 14 residues.

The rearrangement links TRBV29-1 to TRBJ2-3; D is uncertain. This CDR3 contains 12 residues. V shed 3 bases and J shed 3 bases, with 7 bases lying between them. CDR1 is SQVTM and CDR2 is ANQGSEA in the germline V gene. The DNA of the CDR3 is TGCAGCGTTGAGGGGTATACAGATACGCAGTATTTT. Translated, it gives CSVEGYTDTQYF.

As DNA, the CDR3 is TGCAGTGCTAGAGGGCCAGGGACGTATGAGCAGTTCTTC. Its protein is CSARGPGTYEQFF. The chain has TRBV20-1 and TRBJ2-1, with D tentatively TRBD1 or TRBD2 (5 bases each). Trimming pared 1 base from V and 8 bases from J, leaving 12 bases between. The CDR3 consists of 13 residues. Germline loops: CDR1 DFQATT, CDR2 SNEGSKA (reference sequence).

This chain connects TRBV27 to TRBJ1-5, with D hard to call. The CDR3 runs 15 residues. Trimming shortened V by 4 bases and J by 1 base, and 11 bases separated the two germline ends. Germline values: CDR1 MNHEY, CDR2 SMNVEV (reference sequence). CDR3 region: CASSSEGRSNQPQHF. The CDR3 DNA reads TGTGCCAGCAGTTCTGAGGGTAGGAGCAATCAGCCCCAGCATTTT.

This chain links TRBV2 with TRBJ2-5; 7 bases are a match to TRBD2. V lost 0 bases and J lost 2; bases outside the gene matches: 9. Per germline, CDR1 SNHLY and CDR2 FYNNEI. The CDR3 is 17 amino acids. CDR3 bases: TGTGCCAGCAGTGAAGCGCCTCTACGGGACTATCAAGAGACCCAGTACTTC. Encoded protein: CASSEAPLRDYQETQYF.

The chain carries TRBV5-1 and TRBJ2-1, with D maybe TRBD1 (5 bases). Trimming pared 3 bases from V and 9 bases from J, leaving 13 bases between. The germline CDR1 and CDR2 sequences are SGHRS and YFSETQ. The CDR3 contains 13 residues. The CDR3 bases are TGCGCCAGCAGCTCACGCCCTCAGGGTGAGCAGTTCTTC. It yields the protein CASSSRPQGEQFF.

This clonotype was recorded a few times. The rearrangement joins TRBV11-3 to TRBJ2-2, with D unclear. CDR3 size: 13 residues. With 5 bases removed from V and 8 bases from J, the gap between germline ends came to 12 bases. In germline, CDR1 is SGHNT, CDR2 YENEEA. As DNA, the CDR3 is TGTGCCAGCAGCCGCAACGGGCTGGGGGAGCTGTTTTTT. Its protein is CASSRNGLGELFF.

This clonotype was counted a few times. The DNA for the CDR3 is TGTGCCAGCAGTCCTCAGGGATTGGGAAGAAATGAGCAGTTCTTC. It yields the protein CASSPQGLGRNEQFF. V and J are TRBV27 and TRBJ2-1, with D perhaps matching TRBD1 (5 bases). Looked up from germline, CDR1 is MNHEY and CDR2 is SMNVEV (reference sequence). CDR3 length: 15 amino acids. V lost 5 bases and J 7 bases, leaving 18 bases between the germline ends.

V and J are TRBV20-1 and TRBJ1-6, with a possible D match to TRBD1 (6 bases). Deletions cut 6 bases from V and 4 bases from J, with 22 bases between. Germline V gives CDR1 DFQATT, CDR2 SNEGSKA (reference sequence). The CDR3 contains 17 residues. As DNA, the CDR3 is TGCAGTGCCGCGGAAAGTACAGGGATTTCGTATAATTCACCCCTCCACTTT. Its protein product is CSAAESTGISYNSPLHF.

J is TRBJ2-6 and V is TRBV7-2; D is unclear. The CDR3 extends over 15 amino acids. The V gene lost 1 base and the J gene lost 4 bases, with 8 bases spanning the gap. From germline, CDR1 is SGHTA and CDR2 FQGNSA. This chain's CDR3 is CASSLGWPGANVLTF. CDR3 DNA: TGTGCCAGCAGCTTAGGGTGGCCCGGGGCCAACGTCCTGACTTTC.

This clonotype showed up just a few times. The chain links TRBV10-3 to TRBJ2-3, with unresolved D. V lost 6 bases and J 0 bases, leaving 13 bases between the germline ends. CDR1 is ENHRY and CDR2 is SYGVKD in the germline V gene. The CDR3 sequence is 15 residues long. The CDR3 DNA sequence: TGTGCCATCAGCGTTGCAGTAGGTAGCACAGATACGCAGTATTTT. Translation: CAISVAVGSTDTQYF.